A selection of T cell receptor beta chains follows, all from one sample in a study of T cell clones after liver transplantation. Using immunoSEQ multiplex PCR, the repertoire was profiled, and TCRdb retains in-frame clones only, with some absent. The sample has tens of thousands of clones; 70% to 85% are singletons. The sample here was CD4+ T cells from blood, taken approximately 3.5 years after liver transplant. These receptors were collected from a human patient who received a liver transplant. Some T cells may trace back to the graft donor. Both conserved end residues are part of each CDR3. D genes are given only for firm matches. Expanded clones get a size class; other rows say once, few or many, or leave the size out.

CASSLYGKGQYF	TGTGCCAGCAGCTTATATGGGAAGGGCCAGTACTTC	.	.	TRBV11-2	TRBJ2-5
CAISERVGETQYF	TGTGCCATCAGTGAGAGGGTCGGGGAGACCCAGTACTTC	.	.	TRBV10-3	TRBJ2-5
CASSLGGSSYEQYF	TGTGCCAGCAGTTTAGGGGGGAGCTCCTACGAGCAGTACTTC	.	.	TRBV28	TRBJ2-7
CASSSKGQGGNEQFF	TGTGCCAGTAGCTCAAAGGGACAGGGCGGCAATGAGCAGTTCTTC	TRBD1	.	TRBV19	TRBJ2-1
CASSLGQGVGNTIYF	TGTGCCAGCAGTTTAGGGCAGGGAGTCGGAAACACCATATATTTT	.	.	TRBV28	TRBJ1-3
CASSNLFAYTTSGNTIYF	TGTGCCAGCAGCAATCTCTTCGCTTACACGACCTCTGGAAACACCATATATTTT	.	.	TRBV11-2	TRBJ1-3
CASSRAGAGYEQYF	TGTGCCAGCAGCCGAGCGGGAGCCGGGTACGAGCAGTACTTC	TRBD2	.	TRBV11-3	TRBJ2-7
CASSIGDRHEQFF	TGTGCCAGTAGTATAGGTGACAGACATGAGCAGTTCTTC	.	medium-sized	TRBV19	TRBJ2-1
CASSSTPGLADVSYEQYF	TGTGCCAGCAGTTCAACCCCTGGACTAGCGGACGTATCCTACGAGCAGTACTTC	TRBD2	many	TRBV27	TRBJ2-7
CASSVGGALPFSYNEQFF	TGTGCCAGCAGCGTCGGGGGGGCTCTCCCATTCTCCTACAATGAGCAGTTCTTC	TRBD2	once	TRBV9	TRBJ2-1